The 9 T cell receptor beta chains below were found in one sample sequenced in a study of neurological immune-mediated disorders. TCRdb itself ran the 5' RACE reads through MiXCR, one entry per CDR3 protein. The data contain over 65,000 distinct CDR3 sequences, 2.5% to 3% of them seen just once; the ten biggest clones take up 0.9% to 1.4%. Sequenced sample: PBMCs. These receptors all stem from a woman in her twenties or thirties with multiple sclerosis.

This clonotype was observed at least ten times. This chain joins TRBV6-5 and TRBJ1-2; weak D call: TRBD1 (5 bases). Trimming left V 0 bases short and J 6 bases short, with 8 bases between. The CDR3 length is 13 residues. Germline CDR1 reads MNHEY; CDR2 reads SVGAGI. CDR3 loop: CASSYSQGDGYTF. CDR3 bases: TGTGCCAGCAGTTACTCTCAGGGAGATGGCTACACCTTC.

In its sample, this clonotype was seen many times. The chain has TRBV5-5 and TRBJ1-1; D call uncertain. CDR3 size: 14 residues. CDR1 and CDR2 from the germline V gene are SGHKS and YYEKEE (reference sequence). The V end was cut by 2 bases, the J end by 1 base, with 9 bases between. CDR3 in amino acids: CASSFSPENTEAFF. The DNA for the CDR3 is TGTGCCAGCAGCTTCTCCCCAGAGAACACTGAAGCTTTCTTT.

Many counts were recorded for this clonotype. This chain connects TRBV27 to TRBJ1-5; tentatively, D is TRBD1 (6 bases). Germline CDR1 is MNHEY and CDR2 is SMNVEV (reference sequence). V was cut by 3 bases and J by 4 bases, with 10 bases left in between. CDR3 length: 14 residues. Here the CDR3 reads CASSFVGGNQPQHF. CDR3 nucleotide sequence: TGTGCCAGCAGTTTTGTAGGGGGTAATCAGCCCCAGCATTTT.

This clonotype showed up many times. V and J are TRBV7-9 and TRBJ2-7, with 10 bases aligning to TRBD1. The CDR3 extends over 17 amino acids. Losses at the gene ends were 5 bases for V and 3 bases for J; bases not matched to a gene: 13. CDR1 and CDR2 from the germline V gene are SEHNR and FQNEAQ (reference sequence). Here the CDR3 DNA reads TGTGCCAGCAGCCCGACCGTAACGGGACAGGGGAACTACGAGCAGTACTTC. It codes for CASSPTVTGQGNYEQYF. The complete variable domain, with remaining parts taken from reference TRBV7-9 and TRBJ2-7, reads DTGVSQNPRHKITKRGQNVTFRCDPISEHNRLYWYRQTLGQGPEFLTYFQNEAQLEKSRLLSDRFSAERPKGSFSTLEIQRTEQGDSAMYLCASSPTVTGQGNYEQYFGPGTRLTVT.

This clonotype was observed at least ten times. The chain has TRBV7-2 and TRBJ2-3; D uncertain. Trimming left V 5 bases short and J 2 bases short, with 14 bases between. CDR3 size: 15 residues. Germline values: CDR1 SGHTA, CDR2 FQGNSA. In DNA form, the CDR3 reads TGTGCCAGCAGCGCCATCGGGTCTGCCACAGATACGCAGTATTTT. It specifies CASSAIGSATDTQYF.

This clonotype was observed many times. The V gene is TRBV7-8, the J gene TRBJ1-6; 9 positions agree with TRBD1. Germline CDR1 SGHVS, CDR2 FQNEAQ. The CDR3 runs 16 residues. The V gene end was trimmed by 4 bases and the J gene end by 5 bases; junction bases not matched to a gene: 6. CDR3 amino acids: CASSYPTGGNNSPLHF. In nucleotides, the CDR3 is TGTGCCAGCAGCTATCCTACAGGGGGCAATAATTCACCCCTCCACTTT.

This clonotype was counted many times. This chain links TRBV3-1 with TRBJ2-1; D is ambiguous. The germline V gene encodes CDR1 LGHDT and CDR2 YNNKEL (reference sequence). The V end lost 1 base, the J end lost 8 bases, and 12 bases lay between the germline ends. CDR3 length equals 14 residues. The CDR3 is CASSQVTANDEQFF. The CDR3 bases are TGTGCCAGCAGCCAAGTCACCGCGAACGATGAGCAGTTCTTC.

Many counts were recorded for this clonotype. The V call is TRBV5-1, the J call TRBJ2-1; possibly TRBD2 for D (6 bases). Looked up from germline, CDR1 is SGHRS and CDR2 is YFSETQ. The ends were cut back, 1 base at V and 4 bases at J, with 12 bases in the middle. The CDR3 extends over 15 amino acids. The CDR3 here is CASSLIRERYNEQFF. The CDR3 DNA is TGCGCCAGCAGCTTGATCCGGGAGCGGTACAATGAGCAGTTCTTC.

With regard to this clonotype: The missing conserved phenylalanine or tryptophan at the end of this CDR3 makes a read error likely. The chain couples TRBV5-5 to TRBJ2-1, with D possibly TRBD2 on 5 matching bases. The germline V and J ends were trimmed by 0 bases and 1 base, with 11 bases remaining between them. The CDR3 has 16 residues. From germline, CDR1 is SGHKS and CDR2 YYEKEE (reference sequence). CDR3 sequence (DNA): TGTGCCAGCAGCTTGGTAGCGAGTGTTTCCTACAATGAGCAGTTCAAC. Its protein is CASSLVASVSYNEQFN.